One and the same sample provided the 14 T cell receptor beta chains below, sequenced in a study of T cells after yellow fever vaccination (dated by TCRdb to between 2019 and 2020). Library generation was performed with 5' RACE. The sequencer was an Illumina NovaSeq 6000. TCRdb trimmed public reads at Q25 via fastp, called clones via MiXCR and kept in-frame beta chains. Every distinct CDR3 protein forms one entry, paired with its most common genes and DNA. The sample table holds 300,000 or so distinct CDR3 sequences, of which 3.5% to 4.5% were seen once. The biggest ten clones account for approximately 25% of the sample. The meaning of the sample's treatment or condition label: live attenuated yellow fever vaccine strain. The starting material was PBMCs, obtained 5 days after the yellow fever booster vaccination. The receptors shown here come from a man between 18 and 35 years old who received the YFV17D yellow fever vaccine.

The sample holds a few counts of this clonotype. V and J are TRBV6-5 and TRBJ2-3; 13 nucleotides align to TRBD2. The CDR3 runs 21 residues. The germline V gene has CDR1 MNHEY and CDR2 SVGAGI. Trimming cost V 0 bases and J 4 bases; bases outside gene matches: 16. The CDR3 reads CASSYSTGLAGDIYDPDTQYF. The CDR3 region has the DNA TGTGCCAGCAGTTACTCCACCGGACTAGCGGGGGACATTTATGATCCAGATACGCAGTATTTT.

The sample holds a few counts of this clonotype. The CDR3 nucleotides read TGTGCCAGCAGCCCAGACTCCGGGACTAGCGGAGAGACCCAGTACTTC. Translated, it gives CASSPDSGTSGETQYF. The chain uses TRBV12-3 or TRBV12-4 and TRBJ2-5; TRBD2 agrees at 11 bases. This CDR3 has 16 residues. V dropped 6 bases and J dropped 4; count of bases not matched to a gene: 10.

This clonotype was seen ten or more times. V is TRBV4-1 and J is TRBJ2-3; D gene ambiguous. Trimming shortened V by 0 bases and J by 2 bases, and 9 bases separated the two germline ends. Per the germline V gene, CDR1 is MGHRA and CDR2 is YSYEKL. CDR3 length: 15 residues. The CDR3 loop is CASSQDGTATDTQYF. CDR3 sequence (DNA): TGCGCCAGCAGCCAAGATGGCACCGCCACAGATACGCAGTATTTT.

The chain carries TRBV20-1 and TRBJ1-3; the D gene is possibly TRBD1 (5 bases). The germline V gene has CDR1 DFQATT and CDR2 SNEGSKA (reference sequence). V gave up 5 bases and J gave up 2 bases, with 10 bases separating them. The CDR3 covers 13 residues. In nucleotides, the CDR3 is TGCAGTGCTCAAATCAGGGCTGGAAACACCATATATTTT. Translation gives CSAQIRAGNTIYF.

The chain recombines TRBV5-1 with TRBJ2-3; 7 nucleotides line up with TRBD1. CDR3 length: 15 amino acids. V lost 4 bases and J lost 6; bases outside the gene matches: 11. Germline V lookup: CDR1 SGHRS, CDR2 YFSETQ. The CDR3 DNA is TGCGCCAGCAGCCTTGAGAACAGGGGTGGGGATACGCAGTATTTT. Protein sequence: CASSLENRGGDTQYF. The full variable domain, completed using reference TRBV5-1 and TRBJ2-3, is KAGVTQTPRYLIKTRGQQVTLSCSPISGHRSVSWYQQTPGQGLQFLFEYFSETQRNKGNFPGRFSGRQFSNSRSEMNVSTLELGDSALYLCASSLENRGGDTQYFGPGTRLTVL.

This clonotype was detected only a few times. The CDR3 loop reads CASRRTAPLGGSNQPQHF. DNA of the CDR3: TGTGCCAGCAGGCGGACCGCCCCTCTAGGGGGGAGCAATCAGCCCCAGCATTTT. V and J are TRBV12-3 or TRBV12-4 and TRBJ1-5; maybe TRBD1 (6 bases). This CDR3 is 18 amino acids long. The V end lost 6 bases, the J end lost 1 base, and 22 bases lay between the germline ends.

This clonotype has only a few counts. This chain links TRBV10-3 with TRBJ1-6, with a tentative D call TRBD1 (5 bases). Germline CDR1 reads ENHRY; CDR2 reads SYGVKD. There are 15 residues in the CDR3. With 8 bases removed from V and 0 bases from J, the gap between germline ends came to 11 bases. The CDR3 nucleotides read TGTGCCATCCAGGGACGAAGCTCCTATAATTCACCCCTCCACTTT. It yields the protein CAIQGRSSYNSPLHF.

This clonotype was counted only a few times. The chain uses TRBV5-1 and TRBJ1-1; no clear D. CDR3 size: 14 residues. The V gene lost 0 bases and the J gene lost 2 bases, with 8 bases spanning the gap. Germline CDR1 SGHRS, CDR2 YFSETQ. CDR3 residues: CASSLAQINTEAFF. The CDR3 region has the DNA TGCGCCAGCAGCTTGGCACAGATTAACACTGAAGCTTTCTTT.

This rearrangement joins TRBV7-9 to TRBJ2-4; 8 nucleotides match TRBD2. The CDR3 covers 17 residues. Germline CDR1 is SEHNR and CDR2 is FQNEAQ (reference sequence). Trimming at V came to 0 bases and at J to 0 bases, leaving 4 bases not matched to a gene. CDR3 in DNA: TGTGCCAGCAGCTTAGCGACTAGCGCCCTAGCCAAAAACATTCAGTACTTC. Encoded protein: CASSLATSALAKNIQYF.

The chain recombines TRBV6-5 with TRBJ2-7; perhaps TRBD2 as D (5 bases). The CDR3 extends over 11 amino acids. Germline CDR1 MNHEY, CDR2 SVGAGI. CDR3 protein: CACRGFREQYV. The CDR3 DNA follows: TGTGCCTGCAGAGGGTTTCGCGAGCAGTACGTC.

This clonotype was detected a few times. The rearrangement links TRBV5-6 to TRBJ2-3; D is unclear. The V gene's germline CDR1 is SGHDT and CDR2 YYEEEE. This CDR3 is built from 14 residues. V gave up 5 bases and J gave up 6 bases, with 16 bases separating them. This CDR3 reads CASSRVVIVDTQYF. CDR3 nucleotides: TGTGCCAGCAGTAGGGTGGTTATCGTGGATACGCAGTATTTT.

This clonotype turned up a few times. The CDR3 DNA reads as TGCGCCAGCAGCGGGGGGAACGGGTACTATGGCTACACCTTC. It specifies CASSGGNGYYGYTF. This sequence joins TRBV4-1 and TRBJ1-2; possible D gene TRBD1, 5 bases. V lost 5 bases to trimming and J lost 3 bases, with 13 bases between them. The CDR3 is made up of 14 amino acids. Germline CDR1 is MGHRA and CDR2 is YSYEKL.

This clonotype occurred many times. The chain is built from TRBV5-6 and TRBJ1-5; D is ambiguous. Per germline, CDR1 SGHDT and CDR2 YYEEEE. The V end was cut by 1 base, the J end by 1 base, with 9 bases between. CDR3 length: 15 amino acids. The CDR3 nucleotides read TGTGCCAGCAGCTTGAAGGGCGGAAGCAATCAGCCCCAGCATTTT. Its translation is CASSLKGGSNQPQHF.

The rearrangement links TRBV6-2 or TRBV6-3 to TRBJ2-1; D ambiguous. V was clipped by 6 bases and J by 10 bases, with 19 bases between them. Germline CDR1 MNHEY, CDR2 SVGEGT. The CDR3 covers 14 residues. CDR3 residues: CASRDGVGQMEQFF. The CDR3 DNA reads TGTGCCAGCAGGGACGGAGTGGGCCAGATGGAGCAGTTCTTC.